This TCR beta chain was observed in a study of CD8+CD57+ T cells in acquired aplastic anemia. Study in general: DNA recovered from sorted CD4+ and CD8+ cells had a mean of about 3 ug.

Germline V gives CDR1 SEHNR, CDR2 FQNEAQ (reference sequence). The CDR3 sequence is 17 residues long. V dropped 2 bases and J dropped 1 base, with 12 bases sitting between them. For CDR3 and TCR beta VDJ profiling, genomic DNA was the template used. One entry per CDR3 protein, called by TCRdb with MiXCR from the reads. The top ten hold 40% to 50% of the sample, which has some 180,000 distinct CDR3 sequences, nearly 65% seen once. The study's findings and limits: Patient and control CD8+ Simpson's diversity was not significantly different.

An expansion of CD8+CD57+ cells by flow cytometry had been shown in patients chosen for sequencing. Severe acquired aplastic anemia was present in every patient. Receipt of therapy had not occurred in any patient by the time of blood sampling. In this sample, this clonotype turned up many times. The antigen remains unidentified. J is TRBJ1-6 and V is TRBV7-9; tentatively, D is TRBD1 (6 bases). The material sequenced was sorted CD4+, CD8+, or CD8+CD57+ T cells (not recorded which) from PBMCs. This receptor was taken from a human donor with aplastic anemia. This chain's CDR3 is CASSLSSGQSYNSPLHF. The CDR3 nucleotides are TGTGCCAGCAGCTTATCGTCCGGACAGTCCTATAATTCACCCCTCCACTTT.